This T cell receptor beta chain was sequenced for a study of cytomegalovirus exposure and HLA in healthy donors. Germline CDR1 is MGHRA and CDR2 is YSYEKL. V gave up 0 bases and J gave up 0 bases, with 9 bases separating them. The CDR3 runs 17 residues. With 60 Vbeta and 13 Jbeta primers, the PCR was carried out. Some clones are missing from TCRdb's copy, which holds only in-frame ones; the method was immunoSEQ multiplex PCR. The sample comprises around 190,000 clones, 9.5% of which are singletons, and 1% to 1.5% rests with the top ten. In this sample, this clone turned up a few times. As yet, its antigen is unknown. Overall study results and limits: Whilst most TCR sequences proved rare, a subset of public TCRs occurred across many donors. In a later analysis, about 17,000 TCR beta sequences were associated with HLA alleles at 0.05 false discovery rate.

The rearrangement uses TRBV4-1 and TRBJ2-6; no reliable D call. This receptor was taken from a woman aged 25 to 39 in good health and CMV-seropositive. Sequencing input: PBMCs. The CDR3: CASSQEVWSSGANVLTF. CDR3 nucleotides: TGCGCCAGCAGCCAAGAGGTATGGAGCTCTGGGGCCAACGTCCTGACTTTC.